The 26 T cell receptor beta chains presented below share a single source sample, sequenced in a study of Ad26.COV2.S vaccination and SARS-CoV-2 variants. Treatment in this sample: 15 to 20 received Ad26.COV2.S at low or high dose, single or two shots; roughly 5 received placebo; per-sample allocation not given. Sample collection was performed on day 63 after the first vaccine or placebo injection. Assay used: immunoSEQ multiplex PCR; TCRdb lists only in-frame clones, some missing. The sample holds 440,000 or so clones; 92% are singletons and the top ten take about 1.6%. Here the sequenced sample was peripheral blood, taken in a trial of Ad26.COV2.S vaccine versus placebo. These receptors all stem from a person between 18 and 65 years old who received the Ad26.COV2.S COVID-19 vaccine or a placebo.

V gene TRBV5-4 combines with J gene TRBJ2-3; TRBD2 agrees at 13 bases. Germline V lookup: CDR1 SGHNT, CDR2 YYREEE (reference sequence). The CDR3 has 15 residues. V gave up 4 bases and J gave up 6 bases; unmatched junction bases: 5. The CDR3 sequence is CASSLTSGGADTQYF. CDR3 nucleotide sequence: TGTGCCAGCAGCCTCACTAGCGGGGGGGCGGATACGCAGTATTTT. Using reference TRBV5-4 and TRBJ2-3 for the parts outside the CDR3, the full variable domain is ETGVTQSPTHLIKTRGQQVTLRCSSQSGHNTVSWYQQALGQGPQFIFQYYREEENGRGNFPPRFSGLQFPNYSSELNVNALELDDSALYLCASSLTSGGADTQYFGPGTRLTVL.

The gene calls are TRBV2 and TRBJ1-5; 9 nucleotides match TRBD1. Germline CDR1 and CDR2: SNHLY and FYNNEI. The junction had 4 bases not matched to a gene; V was cut back by 4 bases and J by 6 bases. The CDR3 runs to 14 residues. For the CDR3, the DNA is TGTGCCAGCAGTGCCACAGGGGGCGTTCAGCCCCAGCATTTT. Amino acids: CASSATGGVQPQHF.

This clone was recorded once. The chain links TRBV24-1 to TRBJ2-3; TRBD2 matches at 10 bases. The V gene's germline CDR1 is KGHDR and CDR2 SFDVKD. The CDR3 runs to 18 residues. Losses at the gene ends were 5 bases for V and 0 bases for J; bases not matched to a gene: 10. The CDR3 here is CATSAASGGASSTDTQYF. The DNA of the CDR3 is TGTGCCACCAGTGCTGCAAGCGGGGGGGCTTCTAGCACAGATACGCAGTATTTT.

This sequence joins TRBV25-1 and TRBJ2-5, with D possibly being TRBD2 (6 bases). CDR1 and CDR2 from the germline V gene are MGHDK and SYGVNS. This CDR3 region has 16 residues. Trimming left V 3 bases short and J 5 bases short, with 19 bases between. The CDR3 DNA is TGTGCCAGCAGTGAGGAGGGGCCTGCTGGGTCGGAGACCCAGTACTTC. This encodes CASSEEGPAGSETQYF.

The J gene is TRBJ2-7, the V gene TRBV9, with 12 bases lining up with TRBD2. This CDR3 contains 17 residues. With 0 bases clipped from V and 0 bases from J, the junction kept 4 bases outside the gene matches. Germline loops: CDR1 SGDLS, CDR2 YYNGEE. CDR3 coding DNA: TGTGCCAGCAGCGTAGGTACTAGCGGGGGGAGCTCCTACGAGCAGTACTTC. Translated: CASSVGTSGGSSYEQYF.

This clone showed up just once. This chain uses TRBV7-9 with TRBJ2-3; the match to TRBD2 covers 8 bases. The germline V gene encodes CDR1 SEHNR and CDR2 FQNEAQ (reference sequence). The CDR3 runs 15 residues. Losses at the gene ends were 5 bases for V and 0 bases for J; bases not matched to a gene: 4. The CDR3 loop reads CASSAQRGSTDTQYF. The CDR3 DNA reads TGTGCCAGCAGCGCACAGCGGGGGAGCACAGATACGCAGTATTTT. Together with reference TRBV7-9 and TRBJ2-3, the CDR3 gives the full variable domain: DTGVSQNPRHKITKRGQNVTFRCDPISEHNRLYWYRQTLGQGPEFLTYFQNEAQLEKSRLLSDRFSAERPKGSFSTLEIQRTEQGDSAMYLCASSAQRGSTDTQYFGPGTRLTVL.

The chain joins TRBV4-1 to TRBJ1-1, with D maybe TRBD1 (5 bases). Deletions cut 4 bases from V and 1 base from J, with 19 bases between. The germline V gene encodes CDR1 MGHRA and CDR2 YSYEKL. The CDR3 consists of 17 residues. CDR3 protein: CASSLSFLRGGNTEAFF. The DNA for the CDR3 is TGCGCCAGCAGCCTTTCATTCTTAAGGGGAGGGAACACTGAAGCTTTCTTT.

This chain joins TRBV6-5 and TRBJ1-2; a weak D match, TRBD1 (6 bases). The germline V gene encodes CDR1 MNHEY and CDR2 SVGAGI. This CDR3 has 13 residues. V lost 0 bases, J lost 8 bases, and 10 bases lay in between. The CDR3 nucleotides are TGTGCCAGCAGTTACTCAGGGGGTTACGGCTACACCTTC. It translates to CASSYSGGYGYTF.

This rearrangement joins TRBV7-8 to TRBJ2-5; possible D gene TRBD1, 5 bases. This CDR3 contains 15 residues. V shed 2 bases and J shed 2 bases, with 12 bases lying between them. Germline V gene sequence: CDR1 SGHVS, CDR2 FQNEAQ. CDR3 in DNA: TGTGCCAGCAGCTTAAGGGATGGACAACAAGAGACCCAGTACTTC. It codes for CASSLRDGQQETQYF.

The rearrangement uses TRBV6-1 and TRBJ2-6; 7 positions match TRBD1. This CDR3 spans 18 amino acids. V lost 2 bases to trimming and J lost 3 bases; unmatched junction nucleotides: 10. CDR1 and CDR2 from the germline V gene are MNHNS and SASEGT. CDR3 protein: CASSERTGNYRGANVLTF. The CDR3 DNA reads as TGTGCCAGCAGTGAAAGGACAGGAAATTACCGTGGGGCCAACGTCCTGACTTTC.

CDR3 sequence (DNA): TGTGCCAGCTCACCTCTAGAGTCTCAAGAGACCCAGTACTTC. Protein product: CASSPLESQETQYF. This chain connects TRBV18 to TRBJ2-5, with D hard to call. Trimming took off 3 bases at V and 2 bases at J, with 10 bases between the two ends. The CDR3 is made up of 14 amino acids. Germline CDR1 is KGHSH and CDR2 is LQKENI.

V and J are TRBV4-3 and TRBJ2-1; TRBD2 aligns across 10 bases. CDR1 and CDR2 (germline): LGHNA, YSLEER. J gave up 4 bases and V 6 bases, and 6 bases lay outside the gene matches. The CDR3 is 15 residues long. CDR3 in amino acids: CASRADSGGYNEQFF. The DNA for the CDR3 is TGCGCCAGCAGGGCCGATAGCGGGGGGTACAATGAGCAGTTCTTC.

This clone was recorded a few times. V and J are TRBV6-2 or TRBV6-3 and TRBJ1-5; 8 bases line up with TRBD1. The CDR3 is 15 residues long. The germline gives CDR1 MNHEY, CDR2 SVGEGT. V shed 5 bases, J shed 1 base, and the junction held 4 bases outside the gene matches. CDR3 sequence: CASSRTGLSNQPQHF. CDR3 DNA: TGTGCCAGCAGTAGGACAGGGCTGAGCAATCAGCCCCAGCATTTT.

The chain links TRBV21-1 to TRBJ1-4; the table's D call, TRBD1, was not checked against the DNA. TRBV21-1 is recorded as a pseudogene. The CDR3 covers 14 residues. The DNA for the CDR3 is TGTGCCAGCAATCCGGGACAGCCTAATGAAAAACTGTTTTTT. Translated, it gives CASNPGQPNEKLFF.

The CDR3 is CASSLPGSQGETQYF. As DNA, the CDR3 is TGTGCCAGCAGCTTACCGGGTAGCCAGGGGGAGACCCAGTACTTC. This sequence joins TRBV7-8 and TRBJ2-5, with D tentatively TRBD1 (6 bases). The CDR3 is 15 amino acids. Germline-derived CDR1 and CDR2 are SGHVS and FQNEAQ. V was shortened by 2 bases and J by 5 bases, with 15 bases between the two germline ends.

V and J are TRBV6-6 and TRBJ1-2, with no clear D. This CDR3 has 15 amino acids. Germline CDR1 reads MNHNY; CDR2 reads SVGAGI (reference sequence). Trimming took 6 bases from V and 6 from J, leaving 20 bases between them. The DNA for the CDR3 is TGTGCCAGCAGCCCCTATGACCGGCCGGACCATGGCTACACCTTC. This translates into CASSPYDRPDHGYTF.

The chain couples TRBV5-1 to TRBJ2-3; D is possibly TRBD2 (6 bases). V was cut by 0 bases and J by 3 bases, with 20 bases left in between. Germline CDR1 is SGHRS and CDR2 is YFSETQ. There are 18 residues in the CDR3. CDR3 nucleotides: TGCGCCAGCAGCTTGGCCCTAGGAGGGCCCACCTCGACAGATACGCAGTATTTT. Translation gives CASSLALGGPTSTDTQYF.

The chain is built from TRBV2 and TRBJ2-3, with TRBD2 matching over 14 bases. Germline trimming cut 9 bases from V and 2 bases from J; bases unmatched to any gene: 10. There are 17 residues in the CDR3. Per germline, CDR1 SNHLY and CDR2 FYNNEI. The CDR3 is CARTGLAGEDITDTQYF. CDR3 sequence (DNA): TGTGCCAGAACGGGACTAGCGGGGGAGGATATCACAGATACGCAGTATTTT. Combining the CDR3 with reference TRBV2 and TRBJ2-3 gives the whole variable domain EPEVTQTPSHQVTQMGQEVILRCVPISNHLYFYWYRQILGQKVEFLVSFYNNEISEKSEIFDDQFSVERPDGSNFTLKIRSTKLEDSAMYFCARTGLAGEDITDTQYFGPGTRLTVL.

Only one count was recorded for this clone. The J gene is TRBJ1-2, the V gene TRBV5-1; D is ambiguous. This CDR3 region has 15 residues. V was trimmed by 0 bases and J by 0 bases, leaving 9 bases between them. CDR1 SGHRS and CDR2 YFSETQ come from the germline V gene. CDR3 in amino acids: CASSLDPRSNYGYTF. CDR3 in DNA: TGCGCCAGCAGCTTGGACCCCAGGTCTAACTATGGCTACACCTTC.

The chain uses TRBV9 and TRBJ2-5; no clear D. Germline V gives CDR1 SGDLS, CDR2 YYNGEE. This CDR3 region has 14 residues. Trimming cost V 3 bases and J 7 bases, with 16 bases left between them. CDR3 DNA: TGTGCCAGCAGCGCCCAAGGTGGCACTGGGACCCAGTACTTC. Its translation: CASSAQGGTGTQYF.

This chain links TRBV6-5 with TRBJ2-5; 9 bases line up with TRBD2. Trimming cost V 6 bases and J 5 bases; bases outside gene matches: 10. The CDR3 spans 15 residues. CDR1 is MNHEY and CDR2 is SVGAGI in the germline V gene. The CDR3 DNA reads as TGTGCCAGCAGGTGGGGTAGCGGGGGTGGTGAGACCCAGTACTTC. Protein product: CASRWGSGGGETQYF.

The chain combines TRBV7-9 with TRBJ1-5; 8 nucleotides line up with TRBD1. With V trimmed by 4 bases and J by 3 bases, 5 bases remained unmatched. The CDR3 consists of 15 residues. The germline CDR1 and CDR2 sequences are SEHNR and FQNEAQ (reference sequence). CDR3 sequence reads: CASSSGTGPNQPQHF. CDR3 in DNA: TGTGCCAGCAGCTCCGGGACAGGACCCAATCAGCCCCAGCATTTT.

This clone was observed a single time. The chain uses TRBV4-1 and TRBJ2-3; 8 bases map to TRBD1. This CDR3 has 16 amino acids. V gave up 0 bases and J gave up 8 bases; unmatched junction bases: 10. Germline values: CDR1 MGHRA, CDR2 YSYEKL. In nucleotides, the CDR3 is TGCGCCAGCAGCCAAGAAGGACAGGGCTTGTTAGGTACGCAGTATTTT. This gives the protein CASSQEGQGLLGTQYF.

This chain uses TRBV5-1 with TRBJ2-5; 9 bases line up with TRBD1. CDR3 length: 14 amino acids. V trimming: 0 bases; J trimming: 4 bases; junction bases outside the gene matches: 1. The germline V gene encodes CDR1 SGHRS and CDR2 YFSETQ. This chain's CDR3 is CASSLGGQGETQYF. CDR3 nucleotides: TGCGCCAGCAGCTTGGGGGGACAGGGAGAGACCCAGTACTTC. The full variable domain, rest sourced from reference TRBV5-1 and TRBJ2-5, is KAGVTQTPRYLIKTRGQQVTLSCSPISGHRSVSWYQQTPGQGLQFLFEYFSETQRNKGNFPGRFSGRQFSNSRSEMNVSTLELGDSALYLCASSLGGQGETQYFGPGTRLLVL.

The chain uses TRBV29-1 and TRBJ1-3; D gene unclear. The germline V gene has CDR1 SQVTM and CDR2 ANQGSEA. The ends were cut back, 4 bases at V and 0 bases at J, with 7 bases in the middle. This CDR3 is built from 13 residues. Here the CDR3 DNA reads TGCAGCGTTGGGCCCTACTCTGGAAACACCATATATTTT. Its translation is CSVGPYSGNTIYF.

V gene TRBV6-2 or TRBV6-3 combines with J gene TRBJ2-5; 9 bases line up with TRBD2. V shed 6 bases, J shed 3 bases, and the junction held 8 bases outside the gene matches. CDR1 is MNHEY, CDR2 SVGEGT, per germline. This CDR3 contains 15 residues. The CDR3 loop is CASSTGTSSEETQYF. In DNA, the CDR3 is TGTGCCAGCAGCACCGGGACTAGCAGTGAAGAGACCCAGTACTTC.